This TCR beta chain was recorded in a study of blood T cell repertoires in COVID-19. Study summary: From the United States, Italy and Spain came samples of acute and convalescent COVID-19. PBMCs, B-cell-depleted T cells, or T cells provided the cDNA or gDNA that made up the material.

This CDR3 is 20 amino acids long. Germline CDR1 is LGHNA and CDR2 is YNFKEQ. V dropped 2 bases and J dropped 8; count of bases not matched to a gene: 22. Authors' processing steps: Amplification with reference gene primers provided the estimates of nucleated cell counts. The table came from immunoSEQ multiplex PCR; TCRdb's copy has only in-frame clones and leaves some out. The V and J calls and clone size come from that table; D and trimming were worked out from the DNA. The sample has tens of thousands of clones; around 84% are singletons. This TCR was sampled from a human donor with active COVID-19. The donor label of this sample is uncertain. Input material: peripheral blood. J is TRBJ2-1 and V is TRBV4-2; the match to TRBD2 covers 9 bases. CDR3 sequence reads: CASSQRYGGDAGGPSDEQFF. Here the CDR3 DNA reads TGTGCCAGCAGCCAAAGATACGGCGGTGACGCGGGAGGGCCCTCGGATGAGCAGTTCTTC.